The 2 T cell receptor beta chains in this list originate from one sample, sequenced in a study of cytomegalovirus exposure and HLA in healthy donors. PCR primers comprised 60 Vbeta and 13 Jbeta primers. Clones were sequenced by immunoSEQ multiplex PCR, and TCRdb holds only the in-frame ones, with some missing. In the table there are approximately 200,000 clones, 65% to 90% of which are singletons. The sequenced sample was PBMCs. Receptors originate from a woman between 50 and 59 years old in good health and CMV-seronegative.

V is TRBV4-2 and J is TRBJ2-2; D gene unclear. There are 14 residues in the CDR3. From germline, CDR1 is LGHNA and CDR2 YNFKEQ. V dropped 0 bases and J dropped 5 bases, with 7 bases sitting between them. CDR3 sequence: CASSQDQRTGELFF. In nucleotides, the CDR3 is TGTGCCAGCAGCCAAGATCAGCGAACCGGGGAGCTGTTTTTT.

A few counts support this clone. The J gene is TRBJ2-2, the V gene TRBV20-1; D gene ambiguous. The CDR3 spans 11 residues. Germline V CDR1 and CDR2: DFQATT, SNEGSKA (reference sequence). Trimming left V 5 bases short and J 6 bases short, with 7 bases between. CDR3 sequence (DNA): TGCAGTGCTGAGAGAGCCGGGGAGCTGTTTTTT. Translation: CSAERAGELFF.